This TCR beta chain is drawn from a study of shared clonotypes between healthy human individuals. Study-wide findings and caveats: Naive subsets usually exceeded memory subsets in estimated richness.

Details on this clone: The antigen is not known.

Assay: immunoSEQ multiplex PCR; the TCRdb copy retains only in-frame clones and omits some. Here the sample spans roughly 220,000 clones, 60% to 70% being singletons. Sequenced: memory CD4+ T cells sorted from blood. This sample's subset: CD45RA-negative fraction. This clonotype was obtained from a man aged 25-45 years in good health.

The CDR3 DNA is TGTGCCAGCAGCTTAGGGCGAGGGACTAGCGGTTACGAGCAGTACTTC. It is translated as CASSLGRGTSGYEQYF. The J gene is TRBJ2-7, the V gene TRBV7-8, with 11 bases lining up with TRBD2. The CDR3 consists of 16 residues. The trim removed 1 base at V and 4 bases at J, leaving 6 bases unmatched. CDR1 is SGHVS and CDR2 is FQNEAQ in the germline V gene.